The entry below gives a single T cell receptor (beta chain) sequence along with its context. The data are from a study of shared clonotypes between healthy human individuals. In the study overall: A few men and a couple of women, aged 18 to 49, were donors.

CD4+ cells were split into CD45RA+ naive and CD45RA-negative memory subsets. The CDR3 covers 14 residues. The V gene's germline CDR1 is WSHSY and CDR2 SAAADI. Trimming took off 7 bases at V and 2 bases at J, with 14 bases between the two ends. Sequencing used immunoSEQ multiplex PCR; TCRdb keeps in-frame clones, though not all of them. The sample carries roughly 2.4 million clones, 90% to 97% recorded once. Sequenced material: naive CD4+ T cells sorted from blood. The subset is: CD45RA+ positively selected. This chain connects TRBV10-2 to TRBJ2-5; D is uncertain. The receptor's source is a man aged 18-30 years in good health. The CDR3 sequence: CASTPNGVQETQYF. The DNA for the CDR3 is TGCGCCAGCACTCCGAATGGGGTACAAGAGACCCAGTACTTC.